The present TCR beta chain was sequenced within a study of cytomegalovirus exposure and HLA in healthy donors. This clone was recorded a few times. In the PCR, 60 Vbeta and 13 Jbeta primers were used. Clones were read by immunoSEQ multiplex PCR, and TCRdb kept only the in-frame ones, dropping some. The profile shows some 120,000 clones, more than 70% of them singletons. With V trimmed by 2 bases and J by 3 bases, 13 bases remained unmatched. The germline CDR1 and CDR2 sequences are PRHDT and FYEKMQ (reference sequence). The CDR3 extends over 18 amino acids. The source material was PBMCs. The rearrangement uses TRBV13 and TRBJ2-3, with 8 nucleotides matching TRBD2. This sequence was found in a woman under 40 in good health and CMV-seropositive. As DNA, the CDR3 is TGTGCCAGCAGCTTAACCCTAGCGGGCAGGGGCGGGACAGATACGCAGTATTTT. This gives the protein CASSLTLAGRGGTDTQYF.